This T cell receptor beta chain derives from a study of cytomegalovirus exposure and HLA in healthy donors. Study-wide results and caveats: Across donors, sequencing depth was assumed by presence/absence analyses to be roughly uniform. Association of 16,951 TCR beta sequences with HLA alleles was found at 0.05 false discovery rate in a later analysis.

For this clone: Its antigen remains unknown.

The PCR was carried out with 60 Vbeta primers and 13 Jbeta primers. Per the authors' pipeline: As a later analysis found, there were 80 million to 90 million unique TCR beta chains, of which around 9.9 million were shared. The table came from immunoSEQ multiplex PCR; TCRdb's copy has only in-frame clones and leaves some out. For V, J and clone size, that table is used; D and trimming come from the DNA. The repertoire consists of approximately 240,000 clones, with 77% occurring once and the leading ten covering about 2.5%. CDR3 length equals 14 residues. The J segment lost 6 bases and the V segment lost 5 bases, leaving 8 bases of the junction unmatched. The germline gives CDR1 MNHEY, CDR2 SMNVEV (reference sequence).

The genes are TRBV27 and TRBJ2-5, with 8 positions matching TRBD1. Sample: PBMCs. The receptor was isolated from a woman between 55 and 75 years old in good health and CMV-seropositive. CDR3 in DNA: TGTGCCAGCAGTGTAGAGGACAGGGCAAAGACCCAGTACTTC. This encodes CASSVEDRAKTQYF.